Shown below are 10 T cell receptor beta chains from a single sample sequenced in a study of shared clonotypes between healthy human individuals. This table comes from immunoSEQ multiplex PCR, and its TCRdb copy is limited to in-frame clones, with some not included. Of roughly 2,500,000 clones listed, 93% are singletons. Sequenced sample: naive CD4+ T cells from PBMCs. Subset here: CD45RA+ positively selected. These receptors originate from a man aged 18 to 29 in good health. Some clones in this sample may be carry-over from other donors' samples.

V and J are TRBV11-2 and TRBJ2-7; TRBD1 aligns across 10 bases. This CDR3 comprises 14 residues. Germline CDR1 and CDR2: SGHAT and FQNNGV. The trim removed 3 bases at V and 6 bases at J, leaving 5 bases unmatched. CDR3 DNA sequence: TGTGCCAGCAGCTTTGCCGGGACAGGGGTCGAGCAGTACTTC. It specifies CASSFAGTGVEQYF.

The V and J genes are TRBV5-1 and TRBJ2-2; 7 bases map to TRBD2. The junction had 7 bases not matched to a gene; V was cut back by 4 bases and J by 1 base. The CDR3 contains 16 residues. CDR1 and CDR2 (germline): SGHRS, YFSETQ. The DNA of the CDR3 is TGCGCCAGCAGCCAGCTAGCGGATCTGAACACCGGGGAGCTGTTTTTT. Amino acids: CASSQLADLNTGELFF. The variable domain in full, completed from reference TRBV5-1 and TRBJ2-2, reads KAGVTQTPRYLIKTRGQQVTLSCSPISGHRSVSWYQQTPGQGLQFLFEYFSETQRNKGNFPGRFSGRQFSNSRSEMNVSTLELGDSALYLCASSQLADLNTGELFFGEGSRLTVL.

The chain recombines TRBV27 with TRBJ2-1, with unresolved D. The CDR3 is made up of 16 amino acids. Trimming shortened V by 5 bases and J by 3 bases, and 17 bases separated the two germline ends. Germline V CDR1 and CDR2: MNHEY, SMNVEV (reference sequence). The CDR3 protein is CASSPMSPLDYNEQFF. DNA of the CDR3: TGTGCCAGCAGTCCCATGTCCCCATTAGACTACAATGAGCAGTTCTTC.

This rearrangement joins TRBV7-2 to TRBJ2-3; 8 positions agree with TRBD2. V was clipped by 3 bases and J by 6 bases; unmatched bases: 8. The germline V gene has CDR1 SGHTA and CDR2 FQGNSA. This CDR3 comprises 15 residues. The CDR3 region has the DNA TGTGCCAGCAGCTTGGGTGGGTCTAGCGGGGATACGCAGTATTTT. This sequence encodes CASSLGGSSGDTQYF.

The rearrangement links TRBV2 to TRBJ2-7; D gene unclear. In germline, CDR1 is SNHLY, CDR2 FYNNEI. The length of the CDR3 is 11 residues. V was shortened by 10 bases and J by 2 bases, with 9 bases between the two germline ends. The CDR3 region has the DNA TGTGCCACCAGCTCAGCCTACGAGCAGTACTTC. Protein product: CATSSAYEQYF. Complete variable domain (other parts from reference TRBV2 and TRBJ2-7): EPEVTQTPSHQVTQMGQEVILRCVPISNHLYFYWYRQILGQKVEFLVSFYNNEISEKSEIFDDQFSVERPDGSNFTLKIRSTKLEDSAMYFCATSSAYEQYFGPGTRLTVT.

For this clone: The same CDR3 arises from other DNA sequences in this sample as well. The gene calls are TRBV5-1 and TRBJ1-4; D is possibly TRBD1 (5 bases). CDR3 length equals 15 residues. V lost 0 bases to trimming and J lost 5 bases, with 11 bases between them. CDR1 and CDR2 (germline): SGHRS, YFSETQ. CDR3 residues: CASSLALGANEKLFF. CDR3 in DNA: TGCGCCAGCAGCTTGGCGTTAGGGGCGAATGAAAAACTGTTTTTT.

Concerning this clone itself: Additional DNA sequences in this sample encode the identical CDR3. The DNA of the CDR3 is TGTGCCAGCAGACGACAGGGTGTGGAGACCCAGTACTTC. This codes for CASRRQGVETQYF. V usage is TRBV6-5 and J usage is TRBJ2-5, with 7 bases matching TRBD1. CDR1 is MNHEY, CDR2 SVGAGI, per germline. J was trimmed by 5 bases and V by 6 bases; bases with no gene match: 6. CDR3 size: 13 residues.

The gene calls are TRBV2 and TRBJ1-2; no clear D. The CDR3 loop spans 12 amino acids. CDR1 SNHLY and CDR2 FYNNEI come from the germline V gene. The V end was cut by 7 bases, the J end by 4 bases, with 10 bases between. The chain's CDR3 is CASTRGTYGYTF. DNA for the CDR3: TGTGCCAGCACCCGAGGAACCTATGGCTACACCTTC. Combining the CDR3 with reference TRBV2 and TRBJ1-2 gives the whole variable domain EPEVTQTPSHQVTQMGQEVILRCVPISNHLYFYWYRQILGQKVEFLVSFYNNEISEKSEIFDDQFSVERPDGSNFTLKIRSTKLEDSAMYFCASTRGTYGYTFGSGTRLTVV.

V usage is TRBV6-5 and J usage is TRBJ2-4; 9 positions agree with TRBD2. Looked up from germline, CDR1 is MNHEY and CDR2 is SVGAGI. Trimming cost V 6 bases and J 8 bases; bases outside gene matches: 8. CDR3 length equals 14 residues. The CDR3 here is CASRVAGVKDIQYF. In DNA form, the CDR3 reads TGTGCCAGCAGGGTAGCGGGAGTGAAAGACATTCAGTACTTC.

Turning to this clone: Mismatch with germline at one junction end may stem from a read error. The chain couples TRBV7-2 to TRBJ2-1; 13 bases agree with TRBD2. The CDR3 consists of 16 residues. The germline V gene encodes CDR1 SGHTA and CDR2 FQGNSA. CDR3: CASSLRLAGGPIEEFF. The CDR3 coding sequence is TGTGCCAGCAGCCTGAGACTAGCGGGAGGACCCATTGAGGAGTTCTTC.